Listed below are T cell receptor beta chains from one sample, sequenced in a study of neurological immune-mediated disorders. TCRdb reprocessed the 5' RACE reads with MiXCR, giving one entry per CDR3 protein. Counted here are approximately 70,000 distinct CDR3 sequences, more than 8.5% occurring once; the ten biggest clones make up 9.5% to 10%. What was sequenced was PBMCs. The origin of the receptors is a man between 25 and 39 years old in good health. CDR3s include the opening cysteine and the closing phenylalanine or tryptophan. A D gene is named only where the DNA matches it firmly. Clone size is given as once, few, many, or a class for an expanded clone.

>TRBD2|TRBV29-1|TRBJ2-1|few
TGCAGCGTTGCCTGGCGACTAGCGGGAGCTAATGAGCAGTTCTTC
CSVAWRLAGANEQFF
>TRBD1|TRBV7-8|TRBJ2-7|many
TGTGCCAGCAGCAGGACAGGGTCCTACGAGCAGTACTTC
CASSRTGSYEQYF
>-|TRBV7-2|TRBJ2-3|many
TGTGCCAGCAGCGCCGACAGTACCAGCACAGATACGCAGTATTTT
CASSADSTSTDTQYF
>TRBD2|TRBV5-1|TRBJ2-7|many
TGCGCCAGCAGCTATGAAGGGACTAGCGTAAACGAGCAGTACTTC
CASSYEGTSVNEQYF
>-|TRBV10-3|TRBJ1-2|many
TGTGCCATCAGTGACGGAGAGAACTATGGCTACACCTTC
CAISDGENYGYTF
>-|TRBV29-1|TRBJ2-1|many
TGCAGCGTGTCCAGACCGCACAGCTCCTACAATGAGCAGTTTTTC
CSVSRPHSSYNEQFF
>-|TRBV29-1|TRBJ2-1|once
TGCAGCGTTATAGAGGAGGATGATCGGTTCTTC
CSVIEEDDRFF
>TRBD1|TRBV2|TRBJ1-4|many
TGTGCCAGCAGGAAAACAGGGGTGGGTGAAAAACTGTTTTTT
CASRKTGVGEKLFF
>TRBD2|TRBV7-2|TRBJ2-5|many
TGTGCCAGCAGCACGCGACTAGCGGGAGAAGAGACCCAGTACTTC
CASSTRLAGEETQYF
>TRBD2|TRBV10-2|TRBJ2-7|many
TGCGCCAGCAGTGACAGCGGGAACTCCTACGAGCAGTACTTC
CASSDSGNSYEQYF
>-|TRBV3-1|TRBJ2-7|many
TGTGCCAGCAGCCACCGTACCCGGGACCTCTACGAGCAGTACTTC
CASSHRTRDLYEQYF
>-|TRBV20-1|TRBJ2-5|many
TGCAGTGCTAGAGATCTTACCTTAGGGGAGACCCAGTACTTC
CSARDLTLGETQYF
>-|TRBV20-1|TRBJ2-5|many
TGCAGTGCAAGCGAGTCGGCCCAGTACTTC
CSASESAQYF
>TRBD1|TRBV5-1|TRBJ2-7|many
TGCGCCAGCAGCCCTCCCACGGGACAGGGGATATACGAGCAGTACTTC
CASSPPTGQGIYEQYF
>-|TRBV10-3|TRBJ1-1|many
TGTGCCATCAGTGAGTCCCTTGTAGCTTTCTTT
CAISESLVAFF
>-|TRBV5-1|TRBJ2-7|many
TGCGCCAGCAGCTTGGGGTCTGCCTACGAGCAGTACTTC
CASSLGSAYEQYF
>TRBD1|TRBV7-8|TRBJ2-7|many
TGTGCCAGCAGCTCCGGGACAGGGGCCGTGGGGGAGCAGTACTTC
CASSSGTGAVGEQYF
>TRBD1|TRBV11-1|TRBJ2-7|many
TGTGCCAGCAGCAAGACAGGGGGCGGATACGAGCAGTACTTC
CASSKTGGGYEQYF
>TRBD1|TRBV28|TRBJ2-2|many
TGTGCCAGCAGTCTCCCTCCGGGACAGGGGGCCACCGGGGAGCTGTTTTTT
CASSLPPGQGATGELFF
>-|TRBV6-6|TRBJ2-2|few
TGTGCCAGCAGTTACGGGGGGAAGGTCGGGGAGCTGTTTTTT
CASSYGGKVGELFF
>-|TRBV5-1|TRBJ1-1|many
TGCGCCAGCAGCGTGGGCAGTCAGAACACTGAAGCTTTCTTT
CASSVGSQNTEAFF
>-|TRBV7-2|TRBJ2-5|many
TGTGCCACCAGAGTGGGGGTTTTTGACCAAGAGACCCAGTACTTC
CATRVGVFDQETQYF
>-|TRBV5-1|TRBJ2-3|many
TGCGCCAGCAGCTTGGCTCAGACAGATACGCAGTATTTT
CASSLAQTDTQYF